A single sample gave rise to the 27 T cell receptor beta chains below, sequenced in a study of blood T cell repertoires in COVID-19. Method: immunoSEQ multiplex PCR; TCRdb's copy keeps in-frame clones and lacks some. Of over 95,000 clones in the sample, 75% to 85% were seen once. Material: peripheral blood. The receptors originated from a human donor in a cohort sampled during active COVID-19.

This chain connects TRBV19 to TRBJ1-6; TRBD1 matches at 8 bases. The V gene's germline CDR1 is LNHDA and CDR2 SQIVND (reference sequence). The CDR3 is made up of 13 amino acids. Trimming took 5 bases from V and 10 from J; bases not matched to a gene: 4. The CDR3 is CASSPGQVSPLHF. CDR3 coding DNA: TGTGCCAGTAGTCCGGGACAGGTGTCACCCCTCCACTTT.

The chain employs TRBV7-9 and TRBJ1-2; a possible D gene is TRBD1 (6 bases). The CDR3 covers 14 residues. Germline lookup yields CDR1 SEHNR and CDR2 FQNEAQ (reference sequence). Deletions cut 1 base from V and 8 bases from J, with 14 bases between. CDR3 loop: CASSLDVPGAGYTF. The CDR3 coding sequence is TGTGCCAGCAGCTTAGATGTGCCAGGGGCCGGCTACACCTTC.

The J gene is TRBJ1-1, the V gene TRBV5-4; 11 bases align to TRBD1. Unmatched junction bases numbered 14, after V lost 4 bases and J lost 6 bases. This CDR3 region has 17 residues. Germline V gives CDR1 SGHNT, CDR2 YYREEE (reference sequence). Written as DNA, the CDR3 is TGTGCCAGCAGCGCTCCCGGGACAGGGGGAGAGGGCGCTGAAGCTTTCTTT. This codes for CASSAPGTGGEGAEAFF.

The chain carries TRBV18 and TRBJ1-1; possibly TRBD1 for D (5 bases). This CDR3 has 15 residues. V was pared by 6 bases and J by 6 bases, with 20 bases between. Germline V gene lookup returns CDR1 KGHSH and CDR2 LQKENI. For the CDR3, the DNA is TGTGCCAGCTCTCAAAGGGAGGGGACGTGGGCTGAAGCTTTCTTT. Translating gives CASSQREGTWAEAFF.

This clone has a single count. The V gene is TRBV3-1 (or the pseudogene TRBV3-2), the J gene TRBJ2-1; 11 nucleotides agree with TRBD2. The CDR3 contains 16 residues. From germline, CDR1 is LGHDT and CDR2 YNNKEL (reference sequence). V shed 2 bases, J shed 7 bases, and the junction held 7 bases outside the gene matches. The CDR3, as DNA: TGTGCCAGCAGCCAAAATTTTCTAGCGGGGGGTAATGAGCAGTTCTTC. Amino acid sequence: CASSQNFLAGGNEQFF.

The V gene is TRBV11-3, the J gene TRBJ1-1; D is unclear. Trimming took off 1 base at V and 4 bases at J, with 10 bases between the two ends. The germline V gene has CDR1 SGHNT and CDR2 YENEEA. CDR3 size: 14 residues. The CDR3 nucleotides are TGTGCCAGCAGCTTAGCCGGAGGAGGCACTGAAGCTTTCTTT. It is translated as CASSLAGGGTEAFF.

The V call is TRBV5-6, the J call TRBJ1-2; possible D gene TRBD1, 6 bases. This CDR3 has 13 residues. Germline V lookup: CDR1 SGHDT, CDR2 YYEEEE. The V gene lost 0 bases and the J gene lost 7 bases, with 10 bases spanning the gap. The CDR3 sequence is CASSLEGVTGYTF. Here the CDR3 DNA reads TGTGCCAGCAGCTTGGAGGGGGTTACTGGCTACACCTTC. The complete variable domain, with remaining parts taken from reference TRBV5-6 and TRBJ1-2, reads DAGVTQSPTHLIKTRGQQVTLRCSPKSGHDTVSWYQQALGQGPQFIFQYYEEEERQRGNFPDRFSGHQFPNYSSELNVNALLLGDSALYLCASSLEGVTGYTFGSGTRLTVV.

V usage is TRBV30 and J usage is TRBJ2-5; possibly TRBD1 for D (6 bases). There are 12 residues in the CDR3. Trimming cost V 3 bases and J 4 bases, with 9 bases left between them. Germline CDR1 reads GTSNPN; CDR2 reads SVGIG (reference sequence). The CDR3 DNA reads as TGTGCCTGGAGCCGGGACACAGAGACCCAGTACTTC. It is translated as CAWSRDTETQYF. Full variable domain (outside the CDR3, taken from reference TRBV30 and TRBJ2-5): SQTIHQWPATLVQPVGSPLSLECTVEGTSNPNLYWYRQAAGRGLQLLFYSVGIGQISSEVPQNLSASRPQDRQFILSSKKLLLSDSGFYLCAWSRDTETQYFGPGTRLLVL.

This rearrangement joins TRBV7-9 to TRBJ2-3; a possible D gene is TRBD2 (6 bases). V was clipped by 5 bases and J by 4 bases, with 10 bases between them. Germline V CDR1 and CDR2: SEHNR, FQNEAQ (reference sequence). The length of the CDR3 is 13 residues. CDR3 sequence (DNA): TGTGCCAGCAGCCTCACGGGAGCAGATACGCAGTATTTT. Its protein is CASSLTGADTQYF.

The rearrangement joins TRBV7-2 to TRBJ1-3; 7 bases are a match to TRBD1. V shed 2 bases, J shed 1 base, and the junction held 14 bases outside the gene matches. CDR3 length: 19 amino acids. Germline-derived CDR1 and CDR2 are SGHTA and FQGNSA. The CDR3, as DNA: TGTGCCAGCAGCTTATGGGGTCCGGTCAGGGGGATTTCTGGAAACACCATATATTTT. The encoded protein is CASSLWGPVRGISGNTIYF.

This clone was detected only a few times. The chain recombines TRBV29-1 with TRBJ1-1; TRBD1 matches at 8 bases. The germline CDR1 and CDR2 sequences are SQVTM and ANQGSEA. CDR3 length equals 13 residues. V shed 7 bases and J 0 bases; nucleotides not matched to a gene: 4. Written as DNA, the CDR3 is TGCAGCGCCCGGACAGGGCTGAACACTGAAGCTTTCTTT. Translating it yields CSARTGLNTEAFF.

The chain employs TRBV7-2 and TRBJ2-3; 11 nucleotides align to TRBD2. The CDR3 has 16 amino acids. The J segment lost 5 bases and the V segment lost 5 bases, leaving 9 bases of the junction unmatched. The germline V gene has CDR1 SGHTA and CDR2 FQGNSA. The CDR3 region is CASSNRLAGRVDTQYF. CDR3 nucleotides: TGTGCCAGCAGCAATCGACTAGCGGGGAGGGTAGATACGCAGTATTTT.

The V gene is TRBV19, the J gene TRBJ2-7; 8 bases are a match to TRBD2. The V and J ends lost 6 bases and 0 bases, in that order; junction bases with no gene match: 7. In germline, CDR1 is LNHDA, CDR2 SQIVND (reference sequence). The CDR3 has 15 amino acids. The CDR3 DNA sequence: TGTGCCAGTAGCAGCGGGACTAGTGACTCCTACGAGCAGTACTTC. Its protein product is CASSSGTSDSYEQYF.

The chain carries TRBV12-3 or TRBV12-4 and TRBJ1-1; the D gene is possibly TRBD1 (6 bases). This CDR3 is 12 amino acids long. Trimming took off 5 bases at V and 11 bases at J, with 15 bases between the two ends. The CDR3 sequence: CASSPSTGRAFF. CDR3 coding DNA: TGTGCCAGCAGTCCTTCGACAGGAAGGGCTTTCTTT.

This chain joins TRBV9 and TRBJ1-3, with D unresolved. The CDR3 length is 16 residues. The V and J ends lost 1 base and 0 bases respectively, with 11 bases between them. CDR1 is SGDLS and CDR2 is YYNGEE in the germline V gene. The CDR3 bases are TGTGCCAGCAGCGTAAAAGCTGGGAGCTCTGGAAACACCATATATTTT. Translating gives CASSVKAGSSGNTIYF.

This clone was observed a few times. The chain employs TRBV6-6 and TRBJ1-5; 8 bases are shared with TRBD1. The CDR3 covers 15 residues. The V and J ends lost 6 bases and 5 bases, in that order; junction bases with no gene match: 9. Germline assignment: CDR1 MNHNY and CDR2 SVGAGI (reference sequence). The CDR3 nucleotides are TGTGCCAGCAGCCGCGGACAGGGTATGGATCAGCCCCAGCATTTT. The encoded protein is CASSRGQGMDQPQHF.

This clone was seen once. The V gene is TRBV6-2 or TRBV6-3, the J gene TRBJ2-7, with D possibly matching TRBD1 (5 bases). The germline V and J ends were trimmed by 4 bases and 0 bases, with 16 bases remaining between them. The CDR3 covers 16 residues. Germline V gene lookup returns CDR1 MNHEY and CDR2 SVGEGT. The CDR3 region is CASSSDIYKSSYEQYF. Written as DNA, the CDR3 is TGTGCCAGCAGTTCGGACATTTATAAGAGCTCCTACGAGCAGTACTTC.

This sequence joins TRBV5-4 and TRBJ1-1, with 10 bases aligning to TRBD1. The germline V gene has CDR1 SGHNT and CDR2 YYREEE (reference sequence). There are 15 residues in the CDR3. V dropped 4 bases and J dropped 1; count of bases not matched to a gene: 4. The CDR3 protein is CASSGDRGGNTEAFF. CDR3 in DNA: TGTGCCAGCAGCGGGGACAGGGGAGGGAACACTGAAGCTTTCTTT.

V gene TRBV6-4 combines with J gene TRBJ2-3; 7 bases line up with TRBD2. The CDR3 totals 13 residues. From germline, CDR1 is MRHNA and CDR2 SNTAGT. Trimming removed 0 bases from V and 8 bases from J; junction bases left unmatched: 2. CDR3 protein: CASSDSGEGTQYF. The CDR3 coding sequence is TGTGCCAGCAGTGACTCGGGGGAGGGTACGCAGTATTTT.

V is TRBV10-3 and J is TRBJ2-1; tentative D call: TRBD2 (5 bases). The CDR3 spans 12 residues. CDR1 is ENHRY and CDR2 is SYGVKD in the germline V gene. The V end was cut by 3 bases, the J end by 10 bases, with 10 bases between. The CDR3 DNA is TGTGCCATCAGTGACGAGGGCGTAGAGCAGTTCTTC. Amino acids: CAISDEGVEQFF.

The chain is built from TRBV5-1 and TRBJ2-1; a possible D gene is TRBD1 (5 bases). The CDR3 extends over 19 amino acids. Germline V gives CDR1 SGHRS, CDR2 YFSETQ. Trimming cost V 4 bases and J 0 bases, with 23 bases left between them. This CDR3 is CASSDDSSRGLGSYNEQFF. The CDR3 DNA follows: TGCGCCAGCAGCGACGACTCTTCTAGGGGTTTAGGCTCCTACAATGAGCAGTTCTTC.

There are a few counts of this clone. The chain carries TRBV24-1 and TRBJ2-1; D gene uncertain. Germline V gives CDR1 KGHDR, CDR2 SFDVKD. The CDR3 extends over 15 amino acids. The V and J ends lost 4 bases and 7 bases respectively, with 16 bases between them. This CDR3 is CATSDVHPTDNEQFF. The DNA of the CDR3 is TGTGCCACCAGTGACGTTCATCCCACAGATAATGAGCAGTTCTTC.

The gene calls are TRBV6-6 and TRBJ1-3; perhaps TRBD1 as D (5 bases). Per the germline V gene, CDR1 is MNHNY and CDR2 is SVGAGI (reference sequence). V lost 8 bases and J 1 base, leaving 6 bases between the germline ends. This CDR3 is 12 amino acids long. The CDR3 loop is CASQGSGNTIYF. For the CDR3, the DNA is TGTGCCAGCCAGGGTTCTGGAAACACCATATATTTT.

The chain recombines TRBV19 with TRBJ1-1; D ambiguous. V was trimmed by 3 bases and J by 3 bases, leaving 8 bases between them. CDR1 is LNHDA, CDR2 SQIVND, per germline (reference sequence). The CDR3 runs 13 residues. The CDR3 loop reads CASSIIGDTEAFF. The CDR3 nucleotides read TGTGCCAGTAGTATCATCGGGGACACTGAAGCTTTCTTT.

The V call is TRBV5-1, the J call TRBJ1-3, with D perhaps TRBD1 (5 bases). This CDR3 spans 15 amino acids. Germline V CDR1 and CDR2: SGHRS, YFSETQ. V was pared by 3 bases and J by 0 bases, with 10 bases between. CDR3 loop: CASSWDGSSGNTIYF. The CDR3, as DNA: TGCGCCAGCAGCTGGGACGGGAGCTCTGGAAACACCATATATTTT.

The chain uses TRBV9 and TRBJ2-5; TRBD1 is a possible D gene (7 bases). Trimming left V 2 bases short and J 5 bases short, with 13 bases between. CDR1 and CDR2 (germline): SGDLS, YYNGEE. The CDR3 runs to 14 residues. CDR3: CASSVPSGGETQYF. DNA of the CDR3: TGTGCCAGCAGCGTCCCCTCAGGGGGGGAGACCCAGTACTTC.

The CDR3 bases are TGTGCCAGCAGTGAAACACTTGGGACTAGCGGGAAAAACATTCAGTACTTC. Protein product: CASSETLGTSGKNIQYF. The chain uses TRBV6-1 and TRBJ2-4; TRBD2 agrees at 12 bases. The CDR3 sequence is 17 residues long. Trimming cost V 2 bases and J 4 bases; bases outside gene matches: 6. CDR1 is MNHNS and CDR2 is SASEGT in the germline V gene.